The source of this T cell receptor beta chain is a study of control samples from healthy donors and cancer patients. Generated by immunoSEQ multiplex PCR, the TCRdb table keeps only in-frame clones and is missing some. The sample records 100,000 to 150,000 clones, about 90% being singletons. The V end lost 0 bases, the J end lost 4 bases, and 14 bases lay between the germline ends. CDR3 length: 15 residues. From germline, CDR1 is SGHNT and CDR2 YYREEE (reference sequence). This clone turned up a few times. This clonotype was obtained from a man in his fifties or sixties with head and neck cancer. The chain couples TRBV5-4 to TRBJ2-7, with D maybe TRBD2 (5 bases). The sequencing input was PBMCs. DNA of the CDR3: TGTGCCAGCAGCTTGGCCAGCGGTGCCCAATACGAGCAGTACTTC. Encoded protein: CASSLASGAQYEQYF.